A single sample gave rise to the 7 T cell receptor beta chains below, sequenced in a study of blood T cells in healthy people across ages. Primed by a sample-barcoded 5' primer and a J-beta primer mix, a second PCR proceeded for about 6 to 11 cycles. MiXCR, applied by TCRdb to the 5' RACE reads, yields one record per CDR3 protein. The sample includes hundreds of thousands of distinct CDR3 sequences, 25% to 30% seen only once; the top ten take around 3%. The data were also submitted as part of a second study, on T cells of mothers and their children.

Sequenced sample: blood. The receptors were gathered from a boy aged 5-17 years in good health.

The CDR3 region has the DNA TGTGCCAGCAGTTCTTCTAGCTCCTACGAGCAGTACTTC. This sequence encodes CASSSSSSYEQYF. The chain recombines TRBV12-3 or TRBV12-4 with TRBJ2-7; D uncertain. Trimming removed 4 bases at V and 0 bases at J, with 7 bases between. The CDR3 loop spans 13 amino acids.

CDR3 nucleotides: TGCAGTGCCCCGGCGGTTAGCACCGGGGAGCTGTTTTTT. This encodes CSAPAVSTGELFF. V is TRBV20-1 and J is TRBJ2-2; D ambiguous. Germline V gene sequence: CDR1 DFQATT, CDR2 SNEGSKA (reference sequence). V lost 6 bases and J lost 4, with 12 bases in between. The CDR3 spans 13 residues.

In its sample, this clonotype was seen a few times. The rearrangement links TRBV25-1 to TRBJ2-6; D perhaps matches TRBD1 (6 bases). Trimming removed 1 base from V and 2 bases from J, with 9 bases in between. This CDR3 is built from 16 residues. The germline gives CDR1 MGHDK, CDR2 SYGVNS. The CDR3 nucleotides read TGTGCCAGCAGTGAATTGGCAGGGGCTGGGGCCAACGTCCTGACTTTC. Amino acid sequence: CASSELAGAGANVLTF.

The chain carries TRBV10-2 and TRBJ1-5; no clear D. The CDR3 length is 14 residues. Germline loops: CDR1 WSHSY, CDR2 SAAADI. V gave up 0 bases and J gave up 2 bases, with 5 bases separating them. CDR3 in DNA: TGCGCCAGCAGTGAGTCACAACGCAATCAGCCCCAGCATTTT. Its protein product is CASSESQRNQPQHF.

Only a few counts were recorded for this clonotype. The V gene is TRBV27, the J gene TRBJ1-6; 10 bases line up with TRBD1. The CDR3 is 14 amino acids. Trimming took 6 bases from V and 7 from J; bases not matched to a gene: 3. CDR1 is MNHEY and CDR2 is SMNVEV in the germline V gene (reference sequence). CDR3 DNA: TGTGCCAGCAGGGCGGGACAGGGGAATTCACCCCTCCACTTT. It encodes CASRAGQGNSPLHF.

This clonotype was counted a single time. This chain joins TRBV29-1 and TRBJ2-5; 8 bases are shared with TRBD2. Per the germline V gene, CDR1 is SQVTM and CDR2 is ANQGSEA. The CDR3 loop spans 15 amino acids. After removal of 7 bases from V and 3 bases from J, the junction contained 13 bases not matched to a gene. The CDR3 is CSAGGVGPQKETQYF. CDR3 sequence (DNA): TGCAGCGCCGGGGGGGTAGGACCACAAAAAGAGACCCAGTACTTC.

This clonotype has only a few counts. V gene TRBV6-2 or TRBV6-3 combines with J gene TRBJ1-4; D remains unclear. Trimming left V 4 bases short and J 8 bases short, with 8 bases between. Germline-derived CDR1 and CDR2 are MNHEY and SVGEGT. CDR3 length: 12 residues. CDR3 coding DNA: TGTGCCAGCAGTTCGGCATTCGAAAAACTGTTTTTT. Amino acids: CASSSAFEKLFF.